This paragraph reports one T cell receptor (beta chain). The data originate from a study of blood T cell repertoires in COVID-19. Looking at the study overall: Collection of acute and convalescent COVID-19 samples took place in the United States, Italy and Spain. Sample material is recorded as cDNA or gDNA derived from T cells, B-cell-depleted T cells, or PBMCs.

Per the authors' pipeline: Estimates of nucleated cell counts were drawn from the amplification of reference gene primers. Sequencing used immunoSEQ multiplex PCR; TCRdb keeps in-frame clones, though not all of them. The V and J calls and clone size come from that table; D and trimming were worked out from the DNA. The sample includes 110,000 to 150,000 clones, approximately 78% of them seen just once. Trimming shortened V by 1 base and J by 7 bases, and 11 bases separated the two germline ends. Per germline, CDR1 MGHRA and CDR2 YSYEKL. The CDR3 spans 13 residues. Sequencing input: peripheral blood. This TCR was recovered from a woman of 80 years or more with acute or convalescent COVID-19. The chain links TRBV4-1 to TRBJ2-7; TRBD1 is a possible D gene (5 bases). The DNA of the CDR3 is TGCGCCAGCAGCCAAGGCCCAGGGTTAGAGCAGTACTTC. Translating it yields CASSQGPGLEQYF.